A single sample gave rise to the 29 T cell receptor beta chains below, sequenced in a study of blood T cell repertoires in COVID-19. Assay used: immunoSEQ multiplex PCR; TCRdb lists only in-frame clones, some missing. In the table there are under 200,000 clones, roughly 83% of which are singletons. Sequenced: PBMCs or T cells enriched from blood (not recorded which). The receptors stem from an older woman who had recovered from COVID-19.

The J gene is TRBJ2-7, the V gene TRBV11-2, with 13 bases aligning to TRBD2. V shed 1 base, J shed 4 bases, and the junction held 1 base outside the gene matches. In germline, CDR1 is SGHAT, CDR2 FQNNGV. CDR3 length equals 15 residues. The CDR3 bases are TGTGCCAGCAGCTTAGTACTAGCGGGAGGGTACGAGCAGTACTTC. Translated: CASSLVLAGGYEQYF.

The J gene is TRBJ2-3, the V gene TRBV11-2, with D perhaps TRBD2 (6 bases). This CDR3 is built from 17 residues. The V gene's germline CDR1 is SGHAT and CDR2 FQNNGV. Between the trimmed V and J ends, which lost 2 bases and 7 bases, there was a span of 22 bases. CDR3 DNA: TGTGCCAGCAGCTTATATGGACTACCACCTGCCCTTAATACGCAGTATTTT. It codes for CASSLYGLPPALNTQYF. The full variable domain, its missing parts supplied by reference TRBV11-2 and TRBJ2-3, is EAGVAQSPRYKIIEKRQSVAFWCNPISGHATLYWYQQILGQGPKLLIQFQNNGVVDDSQLPKDRFSAERLKGVDSTLKIQPAKLEDSAVYLCASSLYGLPPALNTQYFGPGTRLTVL.

The rearrangement joins TRBV19 to TRBJ2-4; D perhaps matches TRBD1 (5 bases). The germline V gene has CDR1 LNHDA and CDR2 SQIVND (reference sequence). V was trimmed by 5 bases and J by 5 bases, leaving 13 bases between them. This CDR3 spans 14 amino acids. The CDR3 is CASSPRTRENIQYF. The CDR3 DNA follows: TGTGCCAGTAGTCCCCGGACACGAGAAAACATTCAGTACTTC.

The chain links TRBV14 to TRBJ2-3, with 7 bases matching TRBD2. The CDR3 length is 14 residues. V shed 4 bases and J 4 bases; nucleotides not matched to a gene: 5. CDR1 SGHDN and CDR2 FVKESK come from the germline V gene. This chain's CDR3 is CASSPAGAADTQYF. The CDR3 region has the DNA TGTGCCAGCAGCCCTGCGGGAGCCGCAGATACGCAGTATTTT.

V usage is TRBV5-1 and J usage is TRBJ2-7; 12 bases align to TRBD2. V lost 0 bases, J lost 7 bases, and 5 bases stayed unmatched. CDR3 length: 15 residues. The germline CDR1 and CDR2 sequences are SGHRS and YFSETQ. CDR3 sequence: CASSLVLAGGREQYF. CDR3 bases: TGCGCCAGCAGCTTGGTGCTAGCGGGAGGGCGAGAGCAGTACTTC.

In its sample, this clone was seen once. This chain joins TRBV7-9 and TRBJ1-2; a weak D match, TRBD1 (6 bases). The ends were cut back, 3 bases at V and 4 bases at J, with 15 bases in the middle. Looked up from germline, CDR1 is SEHNR and CDR2 is FQNEAQ (reference sequence). The CDR3 has 15 amino acids. The CDR3, as DNA: TGTGCCAGCAGCTTTCCCACACAGGGTAGCTATGGCTACACCTTC. Amino acid sequence: CASSFPTQGSYGYTF.

This clone was counted only a few times. J is TRBJ2-1 and V is TRBV10-3; 10 positions match TRBD2. Germline CDR1 reads ENHRY; CDR2 reads SYGVKD. This CDR3 region has 15 residues. The junction had 13 bases not matched to a gene; V was cut back by 8 bases and J by 9 bases. In DNA form, the CDR3 reads TGTGCCATCGCCTCCGGGACTAGCGAAGAAAGTGAGCAGTTCTTC. It encodes CAIASGTSEESEQFF.

CDR3 sequence: CASSPDRANTIYF. CDR3 nucleotide sequence: TGTGCCAGCTCACCCGACAGGGCAAACACCATATATTTT. The chain employs TRBV18 and TRBJ1-3, with 7 bases matching TRBD1. There are 13 residues in the CDR3. The germline V gene encodes CDR1 KGHSH and CDR2 LQKENI. Trimming took 3 bases from V and 6 from J; bases not matched to a gene: 2.

The rearrangement links TRBV28 to TRBJ1-4; TRBD1 matches 8 bases. In germline, CDR1 is MDHEN, CDR2 SYDVKM. With 3 bases clipped from V and 8 bases from J, the junction kept 8 bases outside the gene matches. The CDR3 contains 15 residues. The CDR3 spells CASSLRTGSREKLFF. The CDR3 bases are TGTGCCAGCAGTTTGAGGACAGGGAGTAGAGAAAAACTGTTTTTT.

V is TRBV6-1 and J is TRBJ2-3, with a possible D match to TRBD2 (6 bases). Trimming took off 2 bases at V and 8 bases at J, with 17 bases between the two ends. CDR1 is MNHNS, CDR2 SASEGT, per germline. This CDR3 is built from 15 residues. The CDR3 region has the DNA TGTGCCAGCAGTGAATCCGGGAGCTTTCTTGGTACGCAGTATTTT. Amino acid sequence: CASSESGSFLGTQYF.

The chain joins TRBV6-4 to TRBJ1-1, with TRBD1 as a possible D gene (5 bases). Per germline, CDR1 MRHNA and CDR2 SNTAGT. CDR3 length: 13 amino acids. V gave up 6 bases and J gave up 3 bases, with 11 bases separating them. The CDR3 bases are TGTGCCAGCAGCAGGGAAAGGCACACTGAAGCTTTCTTT. Amino acids: CASSRERHTEAFF.

This chain links TRBV25-1 with TRBJ2-2; 9 bases are a match to TRBD2. V lost 3 bases and J lost 2; bases outside the gene matches: 1. The CDR3 contains 15 residues. CDR1 and CDR2 from the germline V gene are MGHDK and SYGVNS. CDR3 sequence (DNA): TGTGCCAGCAGTGAGGGACTAGCCAACACCGGGGAGCTGTTTTTT. The encoded protein is CASSEGLANTGELFF. Supplemented by reference TRBV25-1 and TRBJ2-2, the full variable domain reads EADIYQTPRYLVIGTGKKITLECSQTMGHDKMYWYQQDPGMELHLIHYSYGVNSTEKGDLSSESTVSRIRTEHFPLTLESARPSHTSQYLCASSEGLANTGELFFGEGSRLTVL.

The chain carries TRBV2 and TRBJ2-2; the match to TRBD1 covers 8 bases. The length of the CDR3 is 15 residues. The ends lost 7 bases at V and 6 bases at J; junction bases unmatched: 10. The germline CDR1 and CDR2 sequences are SNHLY and FYNNEI. The CDR3 DNA reads TGTGCCAGCATTGTTGGACAGGGTGACGCCGGGGAGCTGTTTTTT. Its translation is CASIVGQGDAGELFF.

The chain recombines TRBV19 with TRBJ1-2; TRBD1 might be the D (6 bases). The V gene's germline CDR1 is LNHDA and CDR2 SQIVND (reference sequence). The CDR3 has 15 amino acids. V gave up 0 bases and J gave up 4 bases, with 12 bases separating them. CDR3 in amino acids: CASSIDIDRIYGYTF. In DNA, the CDR3 is TGTGCCAGTAGTATAGATATTGACAGGATCTATGGCTACACCTTC.

V is TRBV13 and J is TRBJ2-2; D is perhaps TRBD1 (7 bases). Germline V gene lookup returns CDR1 PRHDT and CDR2 FYEKMQ (reference sequence). The CDR3 length is 15 residues. V was cut by 5 bases and J by 6 bases, with 16 bases left in between. The CDR3 sequence is CASSPRTGGPGELFF. The CDR3 nucleotides read TGTGCCAGCAGCCCCCGGACAGGAGGGCCCGGGGAGCTGTTTTTT.

The genes are TRBV10-3 and TRBJ1-2; possible D gene TRBD1, 6 bases. CDR3 length: 12 residues. The germline V gene encodes CDR1 ENHRY and CDR2 SYGVKD. Trimming pared 4 bases from V and 4 bases from J, leaving 7 bases between. CDR3 amino acids: CAISADSYGYTF. CDR3 nucleotide sequence: TGTGCCATCAGTGCGGACAGCTATGGCTACACCTTC.

The V gene is TRBV11-2, the J gene TRBJ2-6; D gene ambiguous. Per the germline V gene, CDR1 is SGHAT and CDR2 is FQNNGV. Trimming pared 5 bases from V and 5 bases from J, leaving 10 bases between. The CDR3 consists of 14 residues. CDR3 nucleotide sequence: TGTGCCAGCAGCCCAGATTTTCGGGCCAACGTCCTGACTTTC. Translating gives CASSPDFRANVLTF.

This clone was seen a single time. The rearrangement joins TRBV14 to TRBJ1-5; D is uncertain. The CDR3 runs to 20 residues. Germline V lookup: CDR1 SGHDN, CDR2 FVKESK. The V and J ends lost 3 bases and 0 bases respectively, with 24 bases between them. CDR3 region: CASSQDRRAYAPFSNQPQHF. The DNA for the CDR3 is TGTGCCAGCAGCCAGGACCGGAGGGCTTACGCTCCTTTTAGCAATCAGCCCCAGCATTTT.

This sequence joins TRBV5-1 and TRBJ2-3; 8 positions match TRBD2. CDR3 length: 14 amino acids. CDR1 is SGHRS, CDR2 YFSETQ, per germline. With 4 bases clipped from V and 1 base from J, the junction kept 2 bases outside the gene matches. The CDR3 loop is CASSTGGGTDTQYF. CDR3 bases: TGCGCCAGCAGCACCGGGGGGGGCACAGATACGCAGTATTTT.

This chain links TRBV7-8 with TRBJ1-1; 7 positions match TRBD1. The V segment lost 4 bases and the J segment 7 bases; nucleotides outside the gene matches: 9. The CDR3 length is 14 residues. Germline V gene lookup returns CDR1 SGHVS and CDR2 FQNEAQ. CDR3 in DNA: TGTGCCAGCAGCTCTTTGGACAGGAGATTTGAAGCTTTCTTT. It specifies CASSSLDRRFEAFF.

Here the CDR3 DNA reads TGTGCCATCAGTGCTAGCGGGGCCTACAATGAGCAGTTCTTC. As protein: CAISASGAYNEQFF. V usage is TRBV10-3 and J usage is TRBJ2-1, with 9 positions matching TRBD2. V was pared by 4 bases and J by 2 bases, with 0 bases of the junction left unmatched. Per germline, CDR1 ENHRY and CDR2 SYGVKD. The length of the CDR3 is 14 residues.

Points on this clone: Other DNA sequences within the sample encode an identical CDR3. The rearrangement joins TRBV11-2 to TRBJ1-3, with D unclear. This CDR3 contains 13 residues. Germline V gene data show CDR1 as SGHAT and CDR2 as FQNNGV. Deletions cut 4 bases from V and 4 bases from J, with 8 bases between. The CDR3 protein is CASSSGIGNTIYF. CDR3 DNA sequence: TGTGCCAGCAGCTCGGGAATAGGAAACACCATATATTTT.

This rearrangement joins TRBV5-1 to TRBJ2-1; 9 nucleotides line up with TRBD1. This CDR3 has 14 amino acids. The germline CDR1 and CDR2 sequences are SGHRS and YFSETQ. V was pared by 4 bases and J by 6 bases, with 5 bases of the junction left unmatched. The chain's CDR3 is CASSAGTGFNEQFF. In DNA, the CDR3 is TGCGCCAGCAGCGCCGGGACAGGGTTCAATGAGCAGTTCTTC.

This rearrangement joins TRBV6-4 to TRBJ1-1, with a possible D match to TRBD1 (5 bases). Germline CDR1 and CDR2: MRHNA and SNTAGT. Trimming stripped 6 bases from V and 1 base from J, with 9 bases between. The CDR3 runs to 13 residues. The chain's CDR3 is CASRVQANTEAFF. The CDR3 DNA reads as TGTGCCAGCAGAGTACAGGCGAACACTGAAGCTTTCTTT.

This sequence joins TRBV20-1 and TRBJ2-7; no definite D call. CDR3 length equals 11 residues. Trimming left V 7 bases short and J 1 base short, with 8 bases between. Germline V CDR1 and CDR2: DFQATT, SNEGSKA (reference sequence). The CDR3 spells CSVAISYEQYF. The CDR3 bases are TGCAGTGTAGCAATTTCCTACGAGCAGTACTTC.

The J gene is TRBJ1-6, the V gene TRBV19, with D perhaps TRBD1 (5 bases). The CDR3 runs to 14 residues. The V end lost 9 bases, the J end lost 7 bases, and 16 bases lay between the germline ends. Germline CDR1 is LNHDA and CDR2 is SQIVND (reference sequence). CDR3: CASRTGTQNSPLHF. CDR3 bases: TGTGCCAGCCGGACCGGGACTCAAAATTCACCCCTCCACTTT.

This clone was recorded a few times. V is TRBV10-3 and J is TRBJ2-7, with 10 bases that match TRBD2. Germline assignment: CDR1 ENHRY and CDR2 SYGVKD. This CDR3 spans 16 amino acids. Trimming cost V 4 bases and J 5 bases; bases outside gene matches: 11. Written as DNA, the CDR3 is TGTGCCATCAGTGCCCGCGATGGACTAGCGGATAACGAGCAGTACTTC. This translates into CAISARDGLADNEQYF.

V is TRBV7-4 and J is TRBJ1-3; 11 nucleotides agree with TRBD1. The length of the CDR3 is 15 residues. V gave up 4 bases and J gave up 6 bases; unmatched junction bases: 5. Germline CDR1 and CDR2: SGHVT and SQSDAQ. The CDR3 region is CASSWMDRGQNTIYF. The CDR3 bases are TGTGCCAGCAGCTGGATGGACAGGGGGCAAAACACCATATATTTT.

In this sample, this clone turned up once. This chain links TRBV5-1 with TRBJ2-2, with 8 positions matching TRBD1. The CDR3 is made up of 17 amino acids. CDR1 is SGHRS and CDR2 is YFSETQ in the germline V gene. Trimming removed 3 bases from V and 5 bases from J; junction bases left unmatched: 12. CDR3 protein: CASSYNSGQGRTGELFF. The CDR3 nucleotides are TGCGCCAGCAGCTACAACTCTGGACAGGGAAGGACCGGGGAGCTGTTTTTT.